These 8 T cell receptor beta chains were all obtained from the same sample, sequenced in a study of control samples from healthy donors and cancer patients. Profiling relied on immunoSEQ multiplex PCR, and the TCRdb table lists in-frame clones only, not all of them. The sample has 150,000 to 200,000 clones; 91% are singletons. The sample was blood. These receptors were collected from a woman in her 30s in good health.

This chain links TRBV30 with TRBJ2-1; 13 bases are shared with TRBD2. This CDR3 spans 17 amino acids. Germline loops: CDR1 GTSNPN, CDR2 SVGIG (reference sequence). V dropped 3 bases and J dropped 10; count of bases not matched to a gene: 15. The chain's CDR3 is CAWRPTSGRAQLREQFF. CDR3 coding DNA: TGTGCCTGGAGGCCTACTAGCGGGAGGGCCCAATTACGGGAGCAGTTCTTC.

The CDR3 nucleotides read TGTGCCAGCAGCCCCGGGACTAGCGGGACCCAGTACTTC. Protein sequence: CASSPGTSGTQYF. V gene TRBV27 combines with J gene TRBJ2-5, with 11 bases that match TRBD2. This CDR3 contains 13 residues. Trimming cost V 6 bases and J 7 bases; bases outside gene matches: 4. Germline lookup yields CDR1 MNHEY and CDR2 SMNVEV (reference sequence).

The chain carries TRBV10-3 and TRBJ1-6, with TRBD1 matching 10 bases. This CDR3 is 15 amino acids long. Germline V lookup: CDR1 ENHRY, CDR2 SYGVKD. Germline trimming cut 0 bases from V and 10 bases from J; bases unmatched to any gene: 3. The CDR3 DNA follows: TGTGCCATCAGTGAGTCGGGACAGGGGAACTCACCCCTCCACTTT. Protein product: CAISESGQGNSPLHF.

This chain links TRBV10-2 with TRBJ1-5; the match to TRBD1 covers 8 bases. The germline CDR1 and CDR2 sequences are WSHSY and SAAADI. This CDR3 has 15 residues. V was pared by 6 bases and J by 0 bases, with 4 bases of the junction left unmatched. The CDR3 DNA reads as TGCGCCAGCAGGACAGGGGTTGGTAGCAATCAGCCCCAGCATTTT. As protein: CASRTGVGSNQPQHF.

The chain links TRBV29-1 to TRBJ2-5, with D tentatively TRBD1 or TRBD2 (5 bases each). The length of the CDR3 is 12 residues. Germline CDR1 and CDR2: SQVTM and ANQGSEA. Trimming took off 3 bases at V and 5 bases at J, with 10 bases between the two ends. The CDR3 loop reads CSVDGGVETQYF. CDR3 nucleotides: TGCAGCGTTGATGGGGGAGTGGAGACCCAGTACTTC.

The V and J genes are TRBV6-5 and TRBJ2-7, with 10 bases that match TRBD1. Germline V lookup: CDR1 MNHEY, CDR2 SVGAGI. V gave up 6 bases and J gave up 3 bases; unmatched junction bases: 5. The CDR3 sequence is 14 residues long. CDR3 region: CASSRDRGFYEQYF. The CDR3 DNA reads TGTGCCAGCAGCCGGGACAGGGGATTCTACGAGCAGTACTTC.

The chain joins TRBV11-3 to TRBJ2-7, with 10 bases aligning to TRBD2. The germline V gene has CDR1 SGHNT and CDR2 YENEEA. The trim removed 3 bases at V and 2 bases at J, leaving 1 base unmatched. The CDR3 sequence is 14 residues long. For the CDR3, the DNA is TGTGCCAGCAGCTTGGGGACTAGCGCCTACGAGCAGTACTTC. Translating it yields CASSLGTSAYEQYF.

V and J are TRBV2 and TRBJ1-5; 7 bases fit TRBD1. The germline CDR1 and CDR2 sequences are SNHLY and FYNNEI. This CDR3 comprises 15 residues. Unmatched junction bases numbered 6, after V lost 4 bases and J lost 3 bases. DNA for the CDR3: TGTGCCAGCAGTGGACAGGGTATCGTCAATCAGCCCCAGCATTTT. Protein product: CASSGQGIVNQPQHF.